Below are 32 T cell receptor beta chains sequenced from a single sample in a study of blood T cell repertoires in COVID-19. The table came from immunoSEQ multiplex PCR; TCRdb's copy has only in-frame clones and leaves some out. Of 90,000 to 100,000 clones in the sample, roughly 72% are singletons; the top ten hold about 26%. Sequences were obtained from peripheral blood. The receptors were gathered from a woman aged 60-75 years in a cohort sampled during active or convalescent COVID-19.

The chain recombines TRBV7-3 with TRBJ1-2; 9 bases match TRBD1. This CDR3 has 17 residues. Germline V gene lookup returns CDR1 SGHTA and CDR2 FQGTGA. J was trimmed by 8 bases and V by 5 bases; bases with no gene match: 18. The CDR3 DNA reads TGTGCCAGCAGCCCAACAGGGGGCGGTGGCCGTAGTCTCGGCTACACCTTC. Its protein is CASSPTGGGGRSLGYTF.

The V gene is TRBV7-3, the J gene TRBJ2-5; D is possibly TRBD2 (7 bases). Germline CDR1 is SGHTA and CDR2 is FQGTGA. The V end lost 5 bases, the J end lost 4 bases, and 14 bases lay between the germline ends. The CDR3 has 14 residues. CDR3 protein: CASSLIGGGETQYF. In nucleotides, the CDR3 is TGTGCCAGCAGCCTAATAGGGGGGGGAGAGACCCAGTACTTC. Combining the CDR3 with reference TRBV7-3 and TRBJ2-5 gives the whole variable domain GAGVSQTPSNKVTEKGKYVELRCDPISGHTALYWYRQSLGQGPEFLIYFQGTGAADDSGLPNDRFFAVRPEGSVSTLKIQRTERGDSAVYLCASSLIGGGETQYFGPGTRLLVL.

The chain has TRBV5-5 and TRBJ1-1, with 7 positions matching TRBD1. Germline lookup yields CDR1 SGHKS and CDR2 YYEKEE (reference sequence). With V trimmed by 1 base and J by 5 bases, 5 bases remained unmatched. This CDR3 comprises 14 residues. CDR3 residues: CASSLTGVRTEAFF. The CDR3, as DNA: TGTGCCAGCAGCTTGACAGGGGTAAGAACTGAAGCTTTCTTT.

The chain joins TRBV5-4 to TRBJ2-5; possible D gene TRBD1, 6 bases. The V end was cut by 4 bases, the J end by 2 bases, with 18 bases between. Germline CDR1 and CDR2: SGHNT and YYREEE (reference sequence). The length of the CDR3 is 16 residues. This CDR3 is CASSRSGGGPQETQYF. DNA of the CDR3: TGTGCCAGCAGCCGCTCTGGGGGCGGGCCTCAAGAGACCCAGTACTTC.

The CDR3 DNA reads as TGCGCCAGCAGCTTCGCAGGGGCCGGAGAGCAGTTCTTC. Residues: CASSFAGAGEQFF. This chain links TRBV5-1 with TRBJ2-1, with a weak D call TRBD1 (6 bases). CDR3 length: 13 residues. The V gene's germline CDR1 is SGHRS and CDR2 YFSETQ. V lost 2 bases and J 10 bases, leaving 13 bases between the germline ends.

The rearrangement links TRBV5-5 to TRBJ2-5; 9 positions agree with TRBD1. The V gene end was trimmed by 3 bases and the J gene end by 4 bases; junction bases not matched to a gene: 4. This CDR3 is built from 14 residues. CDR1 is SGHKS and CDR2 is YYEKEE in the germline V gene (reference sequence). Here the CDR3 DNA reads TGTGCCAGCAGCTCAACAGGGGGCAGAGAGACCCAGTACTTC. Amino acid sequence: CASSSTGGRETQYF.

The chain has TRBV7-2 and TRBJ1-6; D is uncertain. Trimming removed 5 bases at V and 10 bases at J, with 9 bases between. CDR1 and CDR2 from the germline V gene are SGHTA and FQGNSA. The CDR3 has 12 amino acids. As DNA, the CDR3 is TGTGCCAGCAGCCCCCCGGGGTCACCCCTCCACTTT. Its protein is CASSPPGSPLHF.

The chain couples TRBV7-3 to TRBJ2-1, with TRBD2 matching 14 bases. The CDR3 is made up of 16 amino acids. Germline lookup yields CDR1 SGHTA and CDR2 FQGTGA. The junction had 7 bases not matched to a gene; V was cut back by 5 bases and J by 7 bases. The CDR3 protein is CASSPSGLAGVNEQFF. The DNA for the CDR3 is TGTGCCAGCAGCCCCTCGGGACTAGCGGGGGTTAATGAGCAGTTCTTC.

In this sample, this clone turned up a few times. The rearrangement uses TRBV19 and TRBJ1-5; D may be TRBD1 (5 bases). Between the trimmed V and J ends, which lost 3 bases and 0 bases, there was a span of 15 bases. The CDR3 has 17 residues. CDR1 and CDR2 from the germline V gene are LNHDA and SQIVND (reference sequence). The CDR3, as DNA: TGTGCCAGTAGTATGGCACAGGACCAAAATAGCAATCAGCCCCAGCATTTT. It codes for CASSMAQDQNSNQPQHF.

The chain joins TRBV3-1 (or the pseudogene TRBV3-2) to TRBJ1-3; 7 nucleotides line up with TRBD1. The CDR3 sequence is 16 residues long. The V gene's germline CDR1 is LGHDT and CDR2 YNNKEL (reference sequence). Trimming at V came to 4 bases and at J to 2 bases, leaving 8 bases not matched to a gene. The CDR3 reads CASSLWTGSTGNTIYF. The DNA for the CDR3 is TGTGCCAGCAGCCTCTGGACAGGCAGCACTGGAAACACCATATATTTT.

This clone has only a few counts. The V and J genes are TRBV5-1 and TRBJ1-5, with 7 bases that match TRBD1. The CDR3 runs 15 residues. Germline CDR1 reads SGHRS; CDR2 reads YFSETQ. J gave up 3 bases and V 4 bases, and 7 bases lay outside the gene matches. The CDR3 here is CASSLDRADNQPQHF. DNA of the CDR3: TGCGCCAGCAGCCTTGACAGGGCCGACAATCAGCCCCAGCATTTT.

DNA of the CDR3: TGTGCCAGCAGCGCCAATACGGGGGGAAACACCATATATTTT. Translation: CASSANTGGNTIYF. V gene TRBV7-9 combines with J gene TRBJ1-3; D gene ambiguous. CDR3 length equals 14 residues. Germline loops: CDR1 SEHNR, CDR2 FQNEAQ (reference sequence). The V end was cut by 5 bases, the J end by 4 bases, with 12 bases between.

The rearrangement links TRBV4-1 to TRBJ2-2; D perhaps matches TRBD1 (7 bases). Germline CDR1 and CDR2: MGHRA and YSYEKL. This CDR3 has 15 residues. The V gene lost 2 bases and the J gene lost 4 bases, with 11 bases spanning the gap. The CDR3 region has the DNA TGCGCCAGCAGCCAATGGCAGGGGGGCACCGGGGAGCTGTTTTTT. This sequence encodes CASSQWQGGTGELFF.

The chain employs TRBV10-3 and TRBJ1-1; TRBD1 matches 11 bases. Germline V gene lookup returns CDR1 ENHRY and CDR2 SYGVKD. The CDR3 contains 16 residues. V trimming: 4 bases; J trimming: 5 bases; junction bases outside the gene matches: 9. CDR3 residues: CAISGPDRGRGTEAFF. Written as DNA, the CDR3 is TGTGCCATCAGTGGCCCGGACAGGGGGCGTGGGACTGAAGCTTTCTTT.

The chain recombines TRBV4-1 with TRBJ1-2, with no clear D. V lost 0 bases, J lost 7 bases, and 15 bases lay in between. Looked up from germline, CDR1 is MGHRA and CDR2 is YSYEKL. There are 15 residues in the CDR3. CDR3 sequence reads: CASSQDSQHLGGYTF. In DNA form, the CDR3 reads TGCGCCAGCAGCCAAGATAGCCAGCACCTGGGTGGCTACACCTTC.

The V and J genes are TRBV5-1 and TRBJ1-1, with D uncertain. Trimming cost V 1 base and J 3 bases, with 10 bases left between them. Germline CDR1 SGHRS, CDR2 YFSETQ. The CDR3 length is 14 residues. Written as DNA, the CDR3 is TGCGCCAGCAGCTTGAACGGGGTTGACACTGAAGCTTTCTTT. Translating gives CASSLNGVDTEAFF.

The chain joins TRBV18 to TRBJ2-1; 10 bases agree with TRBD2. There are 19 residues in the CDR3. The J segment lost 0 bases and the V segment lost 2 bases, leaving 10 bases of the junction unmatched. Germline V gives CDR1 KGHSH, CDR2 LQKENI. In nucleotides, the CDR3 is TGTGCCAGCTCACCAGTGCCAGCGGGGGGGCAAAGCTCCTACAATGAGCAGTTCTTC. It is translated as CASSPVPAGGQSSYNEQFF.

The chain recombines TRBV28 with TRBJ2-7; 9 nucleotides match TRBD1. The CDR3 covers 14 residues. The ends lost 5 bases at V and 4 bases at J; junction bases unmatched: 6. Germline values: CDR1 MDHEN, CDR2 SYDVKM. The CDR3 spells CASSATGGRYEQYF. In DNA, the CDR3 is TGTGCCAGCAGTGCCACAGGGGGCAGGTACGAGCAGTACTTC. Using reference TRBV28 and TRBJ2-7 for the parts outside the CDR3, the full variable domain is DVKVTQSSRYLVKRTGEKVFLECVQDMDHENMFWYRQDPGLGLRLIYFSYDVKMKEKGDIPEGYSVSREKKERFSLILESASTNQTSMYLCASSATGGRYEQYFGPGTRLTVT.

This clone was observed many times. The rearrangement links TRBV6-1 to TRBJ1-1; D gene uncertain. The germline CDR1 and CDR2 sequences are MNHNS and SASEGT. Trimming cost V 3 bases and J 4 bases, with 15 bases left between them. This CDR3 is 15 amino acids long. The DNA of the CDR3 is TGTGCCAGCAGTGAGGCGTACGCGGGTGCCACTGAAGCTTTCTTT. Residues: CASSEAYAGATEAFF.

The CDR3 loop reads CASSTLDLGEDIQYF. DNA of the CDR3: TGTGCCAGTAGTACCTTGGACCTAGGGGAGGACATTCAGTACTTC. V usage is TRBV19 and J usage is TRBJ2-4; the D gene is possibly TRBD2 (6 bases). CDR3 size: 15 residues. Between the trimmed V and J ends, which lost 4 bases and 8 bases, there was a span of 18 bases. The germline V gene encodes CDR1 LNHDA and CDR2 SQIVND (reference sequence).

This chain's CDR3 is CASTTGAKINSPLHF. The CDR3, as DNA: TGTGCCAGTACCACAGGGGCCAAAATTAATTCACCCCTCCACTTT. V gene TRBV19 combines with J gene TRBJ1-6, with TRBD1 identical over 7 bases. Germline V lookup: CDR1 LNHDA, CDR2 SQIVND (reference sequence). The CDR3 runs to 15 residues. With V trimmed by 7 bases and J by 6 bases, 9 bases remained unmatched.

This rearrangement joins TRBV7-8 to TRBJ1-6; the match to TRBD1 covers 10 bases. The V and J ends lost 6 bases and 9 bases, in that order; junction bases with no gene match: 8. The CDR3 runs 15 residues. Germline V lookup: CDR1 SGHVS, CDR2 FQNEAQ. The CDR3 reads CASSYGTGDGSPLHF. CDR3 nucleotide sequence: TGTGCCAGCAGTTATGGGACAGGGGACGGTTCACCCCTCCACTTT.

This chain links TRBV5-6 with TRBJ2-7, with 7 bases lining up with TRBD1. V dropped 1 base and J dropped 6; count of bases not matched to a gene: 22. CDR1 and CDR2 (germline): SGHDT, YYEEEE. The CDR3 consists of 19 residues. The CDR3: CASSLFGSGGGVLVSEQYF. The CDR3 coding sequence is TGTGCCAGCAGCTTGTTTGGATCAGGGGGTGGTGTCTTAGTATCCGAGCAGTACTTC.

The chain links TRBV10-3 to TRBJ2-5; 7 positions match TRBD1. The CDR3 consists of 15 residues. CDR1 is ENHRY and CDR2 is SYGVKD in the germline V gene. Trimming at V came to 3 bases and at J to 2 bases, leaving 6 bases not matched to a gene. The CDR3 nucleotides are TGTGCCATCAGTGACCATAGGACAGGTCAAGAGACCCAGTACTTC. Translating it yields CAISDHRTGQETQYF.

The chain links TRBV6-6 to TRBJ1-4; TRBD1 agrees at 9 bases. Per the germline V gene, CDR1 is MNHNY and CDR2 is SVGAGI (reference sequence). Germline trimming cut 5 bases from V and 8 bases from J; bases unmatched to any gene: 15. This CDR3 region has 17 residues. This CDR3 reads CASSPAQGTGGREKLFF. The CDR3 bases are TGTGCCAGCAGTCCGGCCCAAGGAACAGGGGGCCGGGAAAAACTGTTTTTT.

The table lists this clone with a count of one. The chain employs TRBV25-1 and TRBJ2-5; 9 bases line up with TRBD1. Germline lookup yields CDR1 MGHDK and CDR2 SYGVNS. The CDR3 is 17 amino acids. V gave up 5 bases and J gave up 1 base; unmatched junction bases: 11. The CDR3 bases are TGTGCCAGCAGTCTCGGACAGGGGAGGGGGTTCCAAGAGACCCAGTACTTC. Residues: CASSLGQGRGFQETQYF.

CDR3: CASSYDRGDLDEKLFF. The CDR3 nucleotides are TGTGCCAGCAGTTACGACAGGGGCGATCTCGATGAAAAACTGTTTTTT. V and J are TRBV6-6 and TRBJ1-4; 8 bases agree with TRBD1. CDR1 MNHNY and CDR2 SVGAGI come from the germline V gene (reference sequence). V lost 2 bases to trimming and J lost 6 bases; unmatched junction nucleotides: 8. The CDR3 length is 16 residues.

This clone was observed a handful of times. The chain recombines TRBV6-2 or TRBV6-3 with TRBJ2-7, with a weak D call TRBD2 (5 bases). There are 12 residues in the CDR3. V was shortened by 6 bases and J by 2 bases, with 8 bases between the two germline ends. Germline lookup yields CDR1 MNHEY and CDR2 SVGEGT. The CDR3 nucleotides are TGTGCCAGCAGCCCCGGGACCTACGAGCAGTACTTC. It translates to CASSPGTYEQYF.

This clone showed up just once. The chain has TRBV4-3 and TRBJ2-2; 7 bases match TRBD2. The ends lost 0 bases at V and 4 bases at J; junction bases unmatched: 5. The CDR3 loop spans 16 amino acids. Germline CDR1 LGHNA, CDR2 YSLEER. CDR3 in amino acids: CASSQDVGGLTGELFF. For the CDR3, the DNA is TGCGCCAGCAGCCAAGATGTGGGAGGGCTCACCGGGGAGCTGTTTTTT.

The chain has TRBV4-1 and TRBJ2-1; D possibly corresponds to TRBD1 (6 bases). The CDR3 covers 14 residues. Germline CDR1 is MGHRA and CDR2 is YSYEKL. The germline V and J ends were trimmed by 0 bases and 3 bases, with 6 bases remaining between them. The CDR3 reads CASSQDRGYNEQFF. The CDR3 nucleotides read TGCGCCAGCAGCCAAGACAGGGGCTACAATGAGCAGTTCTTC.

The chain has TRBV3-1 (or the pseudogene TRBV3-2) and TRBJ1-2; 9 positions match TRBD1. This CDR3 has 14 residues. CDR1 LGHDT and CDR2 YNNKEL come from the germline V gene (reference sequence). V lost 4 bases to trimming and J lost 7 bases; unmatched junction nucleotides: 7. DNA of the CDR3: TGTGCCAGCAGCCTGACCGGGACAGGGTTTGGCTACACCTTC. Amino acid sequence: CASSLTGTGFGYTF.

The V call is TRBV5-1, the J call TRBJ1-2; 7 positions agree with TRBD1. The CDR3 spans 16 residues. The junction had 11 bases not matched to a gene; V was cut back by 3 bases and J by 3 bases. Germline-derived CDR1 and CDR2 are SGHRS and YFSETQ. Written as DNA, the CDR3 is TGCGCCAGCAGCTACCCGACAGGGACCGAGTACTATGGCTACACCTTC. Translating gives CASSYPTGTEYYGYTF.